This TCR beta chain stems from a study of blood T cell repertoires in COVID-19 (dated by TCRdb to the early 2020s). Regarding the complete study: Samples from collaborators originated in the United States, Italy and Spain and spanned both the acute and convalescent phases of COVID-19. The material from the prospective study consisted of cDNA or gDNA derived from T cells, B-cell-depleted T cells, or PBMCs. Subjects who had been exposed to COVID-19, were actively infected with it, or had recovered from it provided the deeply sampled blood TCRbeta repertoires that made up the dataset. A freely available public database, intended as a resource for researchers studying the immune response to SARS-CoV-2, is where the repertoires were released. The samples were drawn from two sources: the first 160 participants of the ongoing ImmuneRACE study, and 950 to 1,500 subjects contributed by 6 global collaborators. The sample metadata nearly always contained a de-identified subject ID, COVID-19 status, age in years and sex. Where available, HLA class I and class II types were taken from metadata supplied by the sample provider and were not determined by assay-based typing. Findings and caveats that apply to the study as a whole: How much clinical and demographic metadata was included differed by source and by participant, and the metadata was provided uncurated.

Details on this clone: Its binding antigen is unknown. Base qualities are not at hand, and no much larger clone is one base apart.

The CDR1 and CDR2 encoded by the germline V gene are SQVTM and ANQGSEA. The CDR3 spans 12 residues, from the cysteine through the phenylalanine. The CDR3 DNA has 36 bases and is translated from base 1. V and J lose 1 base and 7 bases, and a span of 10 bases separates them. TCRbeta CDR3 regions were amplified from genomic DNA using the immunoSEQ Assay, a bias-controlled multiplex PCR. On the study's bioinformatics: Within the assay, amplification of reference gene primers was used to estimate how many nucleated cells each sample contained. To quantify the absolute abundance of each unique TCRbeta CDR3 rearrangement, sequence reads were collapsed and filtered. For each sample, productive Simpson clonality was calculated as the square root of Simpson's diversity index over productive rearrangements. The clones in this table, taken by TCRdb from immuneACCESS, are in-frame only. Not every clone is retained; where verified, under half of the shortfall comes from an unresolved V gene, and the cause of the rest is unknown. V, J and clone size are those of that table, while D and trimming were read from the DNA. In all, the sample holds 200,000 to 300,000 clones, and approximately 86% of those were seen once. The ten top clones hold roughly 1.9% of the sample.

Whole blood was collected in K2EDTA tubes by collaborating institutions according to the institutions' own protocols. Collaborator samples were shipped for TCRbeta analysis as frozen whole blood, isolated PBMCs, or DNA extracted from either sample type. Sequenced: peripheral blood. This clonotype originated in a man aged 30 to 45 with active or convalescent COVID-19. The rearrangement joined TRBV29-1 to TRBJ1-2; the D gene lacks a confident call. CDR3 sequence: CSVEGSRSGYTF. The DNA is TGCAGCGTTGAAGGTTCCCGGAGTGGCTACACCTTC.